Listed below are T cell receptor beta chains from one sample, sequenced in a study of T cell repertoires in cytomegalovirus infection. TCRdb re-called the reads through MiXCR, storing one row per CDR3 protein. The sample holds 200,000 to 250,000 distinct CDR3 sequences, roughly two fifths seen once. The antigens these receptors bind are not known. The sequences come from CD8+ T cells from cultured PBMCs, collected from culture after CMV antigen stimulation. These TCRs come from a human donor in good health (CMV status not recorded). Some clones in this sample may be carry-over from other donors' samples. CDR3s include the opening cysteine and the closing phenylalanine or tryptophan. D genes are given only for firm matches. Size tells how often a clone was seen (once, few, many) or the class of an expanded clone, and some rows leave it out.

V gene	J gene	D gene	clone size	CDR3 protein	CDR3 DNA
TRBV2	TRBJ2-7	TRBD2	few	CASRAGLARHYEQYF	TGTGCCAGCAGGGCGGGACTAGCGAGACACTACGAGCAGTACTTC
TRBV11-2	TRBJ2-2	.	few	CASSSTGGLDTGELFF	TGTGCCAGCAGCTCCACGGGGGGCCTTGACACCGGGGAGCTGTTTTTT
TRBV11-2	TRBJ2-3	.	few	CASSLAPPRPGYSHSTDTQYF	TGTGCCAGCAGCTTAGCTCCCCCCCGGCCAGGCTACTCCCACAGCACAGATACGCAGTATTTT
TRBV14	TRBJ2-3	.	.	CASSPFIGDTQYF	TGTGCCAGCAGCCCTTTCATAGGAGATACGCAGTATTTT
TRBV7-6	TRBJ2-3	TRBD2	few	CASRLSLAGGLPDTQYF	TGTGCCAGCAGACTATCACTAGCGGGGGGGCTCCCAGATACGCAGTATTTT
TRBV29-1	TRBJ1-5	TRBD1	once	CSVEGQGAGQPQHF	TGCAGCGTGGAAGGACAGGGGGCAGGTCAGCCCCAGCATTTT
TRBV11-2	TRBJ2-3	TRBD2	.	CASSSGTTRTDTQYF	TGTGCCAGCAGCTCCGGGACTACACGAACAGATACGCAGTATTTT
TRBV12-3/TRBV12-4	TRBJ2-2	.	.	CASSPVGDTGELFF	TGTGCCAGCAGTCCGGTGGGAGACACCGGGGAGCTGTTTTTT
TRBV12-5	TRBJ1-1	TRBD1	few	CASGLETRSGTAVSENTEAFF	TGTGCTAGTGGTTTGGAAACGCGGAGTGGGACAGCGGTTTCGGAGAACACTGAAGCTTTCTTT
TRBV27	TRBJ1-1	.	.	CASSSLVGMNTEAFF	TGTGCCAGCAGTAGCCTGGTTGGCATGAACACTGAAGCTTTCTTT
TRBV7-9	TRBJ1-2	.	few	CASSRVGPSGANYGYTF	TGTGCCAGCAGCCGAGTGGGCCCGTCGGGCGCTAACTATGGCTACACCTTC
TRBV7-6	TRBJ1-2	TRBD1	.	CASSPGTGVHYGYTF	TGTGCCAGCAGCCCCGGGACAGGGGTTCACTATGGCTACACCTTC
TRBV3-1	TRBJ1-5	TRBD1	.	CASASGTGQQPQHF	TGTGCCAGCGCAAGTGGGACAGGGCAGCAGCCCCAGCATTTT
TRBV28	TRBJ2-3	.	.	CASSLMTGEGDTQYF	TGTGCCAGCAGTCTTATGACGGGAGAGGGAGATACGCAGTATTTT
TRBV5-6	TRBJ2-1	.	few	CASSHYTTVYNEQFF	TGTGCCAGCAGCCATTATACGACAGTCTACAATGAGCAGTTCTTC
TRBV7-9	TRBJ1-1	.	.	CASSLVSGSNTEAFF	TGTGCCAGCAGCTTAGTATCTGGGAGTAACACTGAAGCTTTCTTT
TRBV2	TRBJ1-1	.	.	CASSEAQPNTEAFF	TGTGCCAGCAGTGAAGCCCAGCCGAACACTGAAGCTTTCTTT
TRBV7-6	TRBJ2-2	.	.	CASSPAHGELFF	TGTGCCAGCAGCCCCGCCCACGGGGAGCTGTTTTTT
TRBV7-3	TRBJ2-1	TRBD2	many	CASSFETSGEYNEQFF	TGTGCCAGCAGCTTCGAAACTAGCGGGGAATACAATGAGCAGTTCTTC
TRBV10-2	TRBJ2-7	.	.	CASSESGGEQYF	TGCGCCAGCAGTGAGTCGGGGGGCGAGCAGTACTTC
TRBV11-2	TRBJ2-1	TRBD1	.	CASSARTGREAEQFF	TGTGCCAGCAGCGCCCGGACAGGTAGAGAGGCTGAGCAGTTCTTC
TRBV2	TRBJ1-2	.	.	CASTEARDTDYGYTF	TGTGCCAGCACCGAAGCCAGGGACACCGACTATGGCTACACCTTC
TRBV7-6	TRBJ1-1	TRBD1	.	CASSHQQGMNTEAFF	TGTGCCAGCAGCCACCAACAGGGGATGAACACTGAAGCTTTCTTT
TRBV7-8	TRBJ2-7	TRBD1	few	CASSLVRSGGEQYF	TGTGCCAGCAGCTTAGTGAGATCAGGGGGCGAGCAGTACTTC
TRBV20-1	TRBJ1-2	.	few	CSAKDPRARYGYTF	TGCAGTGCTAAGGACCCAAGGGCCAGGTATGGCTACACCTTC
TRBV27	TRBJ1-4	.	.	CASSLRGEWEKLFF	TGTGCCAGCAGTTTGAGGGGAGAGTGGGAAAAACTGTTTTTT
TRBV9	TRBJ2-1	TRBD2	.	CASSASGSRDEQFF	TGTGCCAGCAGCGCTAGCGGGAGTAGGGATGAGCAGTTCTTC
TRBV4-1	TRBJ2-1	.	few	CASSQAYGGPYNEQFF	TGCGCCAGCAGCCAAGCCTACGGGGGGCCCTACAATGAGCAGTTCTTC
TRBV7-2	TRBJ1-1	.	.	CASSLAGFNTEAFF	TGTGCCAGCAGCTTAGCCGGGTTTAACACTGAAGCTTTCTTT
TRBV7-3	TRBJ2-7	TRBD2	few	CASSSGLAGSYEQYF	TGTGCCAGCAGCTCGGGACTAGCGGGCTCCTACGAGCAGTACTTC
TRBV7-2	TRBJ1-1	.	many	CASSLGLWTDTEAFF	TGTGCCAGCAGCTTAGGTCTGTGGACGGACACTGAAGCTTTCTTT
TRBV20-1	TRBJ1-1	TRBD1	few	CSASSRGGVTNTEAFF	TGCAGTGCTAGTAGCAGGGGGGGGGTTACGAACACTGAAGCTTTCTTT
TRBV6-2/TRBV6-3	TRBJ1-1	.	.	CASSYGEQPGAEAFF	TGTGCCAGCAGTTACGGGGAACAACCGGGGGCTGAAGCTTTCTTT
TRBV20-1	TRBJ2-1	.	.	CSAIRVYNEQFF	TGCAGTGCTATACGGGTCTACAATGAGCAGTTCTTC
TRBV27	TRBJ2-1	.	.	CASSENEQFF	TGTGCCAGCAGTGAGAATGAGCAGTTCTTC
TRBV2	TRBJ2-1	.	once	CASTLAGPPLNEQFF	TGTGCCAGCACCCTTGCGGGACCCCCCCTCAATGAGCAGTTCTTC
TRBV9	TRBJ1-1	.	.	CASSVDGTGDGAFF	TGTGCCAGCAGCGTAGACGGAACAGGCGACGGGGCTTTCTTT
TRBV11-1	TRBJ2-3	TRBD2	few	CASRSGLVTDTQYF	TGTGCCAGCCGCTCGGGACTAGTGACAGATACGCAGTATTTT
TRBV19	TRBJ2-7	.	.	CASSIGPFSYEQYF	TGTGCCAGTAGTATCGGGCCGTTCTCCTACGAGCAGTACTTC
TRBV19	TRBJ1-4	TRBD1	.	CASSKPGQGPTNEKLFF	TGTGCCAGTAGTAAACCGGGACAGGGGCCAACTAATGAAAAACTGTTTTTT
TRBV11-2	TRBJ2-3	TRBD2	few	CASSFPRKREAHTDTQYF	TGTGCCAGCAGCTTCCCCAGGAAGCGGGAGGCCCACACAGATACGCAGTATTTT
TRBV7-3	TRBJ2-2	.	few	CASSLWQTTNTGELFF	TGTGCCAGCAGCTTATGGCAGACTACGAACACCGGGGAGCTGTTTTTT
TRBV11-3	TRBJ2-3	.	many	CASSSGGTSTDTQYF	TGTGCCAGCAGCTCCGGGGGAACTAGCACAGATACGCAGTATTTT
TRBV7-3	TRBJ2-7	.	many	CASSPRDGTYEQYF	TGTGCCAGCAGCCCGCGGGACGGAACCTACGAGCAGTACTTC
TRBV7-8	TRBJ1-6	.	.	CASSLNRAGGDSPLHF	TGTGCCAGCAGCCTTAACAGAGCTGGGGGAGATTCACCCCTCCACTTT